This TCR beta chain is from a study of T-cell reconstitution after alpha-beta-depleted transplantation in children. Study observations and caveats: Alpha-beta T cells about two months after transplant reportedly derived from several hundred expanded graft clones.

Using unique molecular identifiers, the investigators prepared the TCRbeta library. TCRdb recomputed calls from the PCR reads with MiXCR, one row per CDR3 protein. The sample shows approximately 980,000 distinct CDR3 sequences, less than 30% of them seen only once. Germline lookup yields CDR1 MGHRA and CDR2 YSYEKL. CDR3 length: 15 residues. V was pared by 4 bases and J by 0 bases, with 4 bases of the junction left unmatched. This clonotype came up a few times. The target antigen is unknown. This rearrangement joins TRBV4-1 to TRBJ2-3; 7 positions match TRBD1. This TCR was recovered from a boy under two years old who had a stem cell transplant for SCID, so the T cells may come from the graft donor. The material sequenced was PBMCs, mostly from graft donor cells, taken 360 days after TCRalphabeta/CD19-depleted stem cell transplant. CDR3: CASSPRDSSTDTQYF. CDR3 nucleotides: TGCGCCAGCAGCCCCCGGGACAGCAGCACAGATACGCAGTATTTT.